The 20 T cell receptor beta chains below were found in one sample sequenced in a study of Tregs in tolerant kidney transplant recipients. The assay was immunoSEQ multiplex PCR, and TCRdb's table has in-frame clones only and misses some. The table lists under 55,000 clones. This specimen was CD4+ T cells from blood, taken before the transplant. Receptor source: a human donor who received a combined kidney and bone marrow transplant.

Points on this clone: The CDR3 end is not reached by the read, which stops 3 residues before it; the germline J gene fills it in. This chain uses TRBV19 with TRBJ1-5; D perhaps matches TRBD1 (6 bases). The V end lost 10 bases, the J end lost 2 bases, and 18 bases lay between the germline ends. Germline CDR1 reads LNHDA; CDR2 reads SQIVND (reference sequence). This CDR3 is built from 15 residues. CDR3 protein: CATTAQGGGNQPQHF. CDR3 DNA (partial): TGTGCCACCACCGCACAGGGAGGCGGCAATCAGCCC.

A remark on this clone: The read gets to within 3 residues of the CDR3 end, and the germline J gene fills in the rest. The chain is built from TRBV10-1 and TRBJ1-2, with D maybe TRBD1 (6 bases). V shed 0 bases and J shed 6 bases, with 20 bases lying between them. CDR3 length equals 17 residues. Germline CDR1 and CDR2: WNHNN and SYGVQD (reference sequence). The CDR3: CASSESSRNQGRDGYTF. The part of the CDR3 DNA that was read is TGCGCCAGCAGTGAGTCTTCTCGGAACCAGGGGCGAGATGGC.

Turning to this clone: Coverage ceases 3 residues before the CDR3 finishes, and the germline J gene fills in the end. The chain employs TRBV29-1 and TRBJ2-5, with TRBD2 as a possible D gene (5 bases). The CDR3 sequence is 13 residues long. V dropped 0 bases and J dropped 5 bases, with 10 bases sitting between them. Germline CDR1 reads SQVTM; CDR2 reads ANQGSEA. The DNA read from the CDR3 is TGCAGCGTTGAAGAGAACGAGCGGGAGACC. This codes for CSVEENERET. The whole CDR3 sequence reads CSVEENERETQYF.

With regard to this clone: The read ends 3 residues before the CDR3 terminus; that terminus is restored from the germline J gene. The genes are TRBV9 and TRBJ1-3; D ambiguous. Trimming removed 4 bases at V and 4 bases at J, with 6 bases between. This CDR3 spans 12 amino acids. The germline V gene encodes CDR1 SGDLS and CDR2 YYNGEE. The CDR3 reads CASSPLGNTIYF. The sequenced part of the CDR3 DNA is TGTGCCAGCAGCCCCTTAGGAAACACC.

As concerns this clone: The DNA ends 3 residues before the CDR3 does, and the rest of the CDR3 is filled in from the germline J gene. This chain joins TRBV5-1 and TRBJ1-2; no clear D gene. CDR1 SGHRS and CDR2 YFSETQ come from the germline V gene. The germline V and J ends were trimmed by 0 bases and 3 bases, with 9 bases remaining between them. This CDR3 has 14 amino acids. CDR3 bases read: TGCGCCAGCAGCTTGGGCTATCAGGACTATGGC. Translated: CASSLGYQDYG. In full, the CDR3 reads CASSLGYQDYGYTF.

Remarks on this clone: The CDR3 end lies 3 residues beyond the end of the read and is filled in from the germline J gene. The chain uses TRBV7-2 and TRBJ1-2; no definite D call. The CDR3 is made up of 13 amino acids. CDR1 is SGHTA and CDR2 is FQGNSA in the germline V gene. Trimming shortened V by 7 bases and J by 4 bases, and 13 bases separated the two germline ends. The DNA read from the CDR3 is TGTGCCAGCAAAGCCCCATCGGGCTATGGC. As protein: CASKAPSGYG. From start to end, the CDR3 is CASKAPSGYGYTF.

Of note for this clone: The read comes to an end 3 residues before the CDR3 does, leaving the germline J gene to fill in the end. V and J are TRBV7-2 and TRBJ2-5; D is uncertain. The CDR3 has 14 residues. From germline, CDR1 is SGHTA and CDR2 FQGNSA. Trimming removed 3 bases from V and 4 bases from J, with 12 bases in between. CDR3 bases read: TGTGCCAGCAGCTTTACGGCGGCCTCAGAGACC. It translates to CASSFTAASET. The entire CDR3 reads CASSFTAASETQYF.

Of note for this clone: The missing CDR3 end, 3 residues past where the read stops, is filled in from the germline J gene. The chain has TRBV5-1 and TRBJ2-4, with 7 bases aligning to TRBD2. This CDR3 region has 15 residues. The J segment lost 9 bases and the V segment lost 7 bases, leaving 16 bases of the junction unmatched. CDR1 is SGHRS and CDR2 is YFSETQ in the germline V gene. CDR3 sequence: CASALGGRLNGIQYF. Partial CDR3 DNA: TGCGCCAGCGCCCTGGGCGGGAGATTGAATGGCATT.

The CDR3 loop reads CASSGGRDWVVTEAFF. The CDR3 DNA, read in part, is TGTGCCAGCAGCGGAGGCCGAGACTGGGTTGTCACTGAA. The chain recombines TRBV7-8 with TRBJ1-1, with D unclear. The sequenced fragment ends 3 residues before the CDR3 boundary, so the rest is inferred from the germline J gene. Germline-derived CDR1 and CDR2 are SGHVS and FQNEAQ. Trimming left V 5 bases short and J 4 bases short, with 20 bases between. The CDR3 spans 16 residues.

Remarks on this clone: The CDR3 extends 3 residues past the end of the read, so its final part is completed from the germline J gene. This sequence joins TRBV20-1 and TRBJ1-4; unclear D gene. The V gene lost 3 bases and the J gene lost 4 bases, with 6 bases spanning the gap. Germline V gene data show CDR1 as DFQATT and CDR2 as SNEGSKA (reference sequence). CDR3 length equals 12 residues. The part of the CDR3 DNA that was read is TGCAGTGCTAGGCGCCTTAATGAAAAA. It codes for CSARRLNEK. The CDR3 as a whole reads CSARRLNEKLFF.

Worth noting for this clone: The read comes to an end 3 residues before the CDR3 does, leaving the germline J gene to fill in the end. This chain uses TRBV6-4 with TRBJ2-7, with D maybe TRBD2 (6 bases). V gave up 4 bases and J gave up 4 bases, with 23 bases separating them. CDR1 and CDR2 (germline): MRHNA, SNTAGT. This CDR3 spans 17 amino acids. CDR3 DNA, as far as it was read: TGTGCCAGCAGTGTCTCGAGCGGGTGGACCTATTTTTACGAG. Its protein product is CASSVSSGWTYFYE. The complete CDR3 sequence is CASSVSSGWTYFYEQYF.

A remark on this clone: The read comes to an end 3 residues before the CDR3 does, leaving the germline J gene to fill in the end. This rearrangement joins TRBV7-9 to TRBJ2-3; tentatively, D is TRBD2 (5 bases). The V gene's germline CDR1 is SEHNR and CDR2 FQNEAQ (reference sequence). The CDR3 is made up of 15 amino acids. The V and J ends lost 1 base and 4 bases respectively, with 12 bases between them. Partial CDR3 DNA: TGTGCCAGCAGCTTAGTGTATCTAGCTTCAGATACG. Translating it yields CASSLVYLASDT. The CDR3 as a whole reads CASSLVYLASDTQYF.

The CDR3 reads CASTEGRASSYNEQFF. CDR3 DNA (partial): TGTGCCAGCACCGAGGGGAGGGCGAGCTCCTACAATGAG. The chain joins TRBV2 to TRBJ2-1; 7 nucleotides align to TRBD2. The read halts 3 residues ahead of the CDR3 end, with the missing end drawn from the germline J gene. The germline V gene has CDR1 SNHLY and CDR2 FYNNEI. The CDR3 is 16 residues long. V gave up 7 bases and J gave up 0 bases; unmatched junction bases: 9.

In the case of this clone: Sequencing ends 3 residues short of the CDR3 end; the germline J gene provides the rest. V gene TRBV2 combines with J gene TRBJ2-5; 9 nucleotides agree with TRBD2. The length of the CDR3 is 16 residues. The V segment lost 6 bases and the J segment 4 bases; nucleotides outside the gene matches: 12. Germline V CDR1 and CDR2: SNHLY, FYNNEI. The CDR3 spells CASSYAGGPFGETQYF. The sequenced CDR3 bases are TGTGCCAGCAGCTACGCGGGGGGGCCTTTTGGAGAGACC.

The CDR3 sequence: CASSVGQGNTEAFF. The sequenced part of the CDR3 DNA is TGTGCCAGCAGCGTGGGACAGGGCAACACTGAA. The rearrangement joins TRBV18 to TRBJ1-1; 9 positions match TRBD1. The sequenced fragment ends 3 residues before the CDR3 boundary, so the rest is inferred from the germline J gene. From germline, CDR1 is KGHSH and CDR2 LQKENI. The ends lost 8 bases at V and 2 bases at J; junction bases unmatched: 6. This CDR3 comprises 14 residues.

Details on this clone: The read gets to within 3 residues of the CDR3 end, and the germline J gene fills in the rest. The genes are TRBV11-2 and TRBJ1-6; TRBD1 is a possible D gene (5 bases). The CDR3 is made up of 15 amino acids. V was clipped by 1 base and J by 10 bases, with 14 bases between them. The germline V gene encodes CDR1 SGHAT and CDR2 FQNNGV. CDR3 sequence reads: CASSLGLQEPSPLHF. Incomplete CDR3 DNA: TGTGCCAGCAGCTTAGGTTTACAGGAACCATCACCC.

About this clone itself: The read finishes 3 residues shy of the CDR3 end, and the germline J gene is used to complete it. The chain carries TRBV7-9 and TRBJ2-7, with D perhaps TRBD1 (8 bases). V lost 6 bases and J 6 bases, leaving 18 bases between the germline ends. Germline V gene lookup returns CDR1 SEHNR and CDR2 FQNEAQ (reference sequence). CDR3 length: 14 amino acids. The part of the CDR3 DNA that was read is TGTGCCAGCAGTACAGGGGGGGGAGTTCCCGAG. It encodes CASSTGGGVPE. The CDR3 reads in full as CASSTGGGVPEQYF.

Remarks on this clone: The CDR3 end falls 3 residues outside the read, so it is completed with the germline J gene. The chain combines TRBV20-1 with TRBJ2-7; the D gene is possibly TRBD1 (5 bases). The CDR3 extends over 12 amino acids. The V end lost 4 bases, the J end lost 4 bases, and 11 bases lay between the germline ends. The germline CDR1 and CDR2 sequences are DFQATT and SNEGSKA (reference sequence). Incomplete CDR3 DNA: TGCAGTGCTAAGAAAACAGGATACGAG. Amino acid sequence: CSAKKTGYE. The full CDR3 reads CSAKKTGYEQYF.

With respect to this clone: The sequenced fragment ends 3 residues before the CDR3 boundary, so the rest is inferred from the germline J gene. V is TRBV7-2 and J is TRBJ1-2; possibly TRBD1 for D (5 bases). In germline, CDR1 is SGHTA, CDR2 FQGNSA. Trimming removed 1 base from V and 6 bases from J, with 12 bases in between. This CDR3 region has 14 residues. The part of the CDR3 DNA that was read is TGTGCCAGCAGCTTAGGCGGGGACTTGGATGGC. Translation: CASSLGGDLDG. The whole CDR3 reads CASSLGGDLDGYTF. Using reference TRBV7-2 and TRBJ1-2 for the parts outside the CDR3, the full variable domain is GAGVSQSPSNKVTEKGKDVELRCDPISGHTALYWYRQSLGQGLEFLIYFQGNSAPDKSGLPSDRFSAERTGGSVSTLTIQRTQQEDSAVYLCASSLGGDLDGYTFGSGTRLTVV.

For this clone: The read ends 3 residues early relative to the CDR3; the germline J gene fills the gap. The chain combines TRBV6-1 with TRBJ2-6; D possibly corresponds to TRBD2 (6 bases). V was cut by 4 bases and J by 0 bases, with 10 bases left in between. CDR1 and CDR2 from the germline V gene are MNHNS and SASEGT. The CDR3 contains 16 residues. This CDR3 reads CASSAGEYSGANVLTF. Incomplete CDR3 DNA: TGTGCCAGCAGTGCGGGGGAGTACTCTGGGGCCAACGTC.